Listed here is a single TCR beta chain. This clonotype was seen many times. It lacks a known antigen. Within one base of it there is no much larger clone, and no base qualities were kept. The germline ends are 6 bases apart after V is trimmed by 5 bases and J by 1 base. Spanning cysteine to phenylalanine, the CDR3 consists of 13 amino acids. Of the read, only the CDR3 DNA is kept; its 39 bases are in frame from base 1. Taken from the germline V gene (reference sequence), the CDR1 and CDR2 loops are SEHNR and FQNEAQ. The sample's time point label, in plain terms: persistent/refractory GD, antithyroid drugs over 5 years with positive TRAb. For both TCR sequencing and RNA sequencing, RNA was extracted from PBMCs in TRIzol. The diagnosis of Graves' disease was made according to American Thyroid Association guidelines. Recruitment of patients was carried out at an endocrinology department in Xi'an, China. Each patient gave about 8.1 milliliters of peripheral blood, collected in an EDTA anticoagulant tube. Ficoll Paque Plus density gradient separation was used to isolate PBMCs, and no further T cell sorting was done. An Agilent 2100 Bioanalyzer and agarose gel were used to assess RNA quality, and a NanoDrop 2000 was used to measure RNA concentration.

The library was obtained by multiplex PCR. Reads for this sample came from an Illumina HiSeq 4000. TCR beta libraries were built with iRepertoire HTBI primers and Arm-PCR amplification of CDR3 regions. Before sequencing, the PCR products went through gel purification. The study's processing was this. Across samples, 55 to 80 TRBV and 15 or so TRBJ segments were identified and used for gene usage analysis of CDR3 amino acid clonotypes. COPE and FqMerger were used to merge filtered high-quality paired reads into contigs. BLAST was used to align contigs to IMGT TRBV, TRBD and TRBJ reference genes, with CDR3 defined following IMGT. Any clonotype with a frequency above 0.1% was counted as a highly expanded clone. Shannon entropy was used to measure repertoire diversity, and the Gini coefficient was used to measure V-J evenness. Clonotypes shared by more than one individual were considered public. TCRdb trimmed public reads at Q25 via fastp, called clones via MiXCR and kept in-frame beta chains. Under each unique CDR3 protein, matching rows form one entry showing the most common genes and DNA. The V and J calls follow TCRdb's processing rather than the paper's. This sample holds about 430,000 distinct CDR3 sequences; approximately 22% were observed only once. Approximately 15% of the sample rests with the top ten.

This sample is part of a study of regulatory T cells in long-lasting Graves disease (dated by TCRdb to the early 2020s). About the study as a whole: To count as having persistent Graves' disease, a patient had to have received antithyroid drug treatment for over 5 years with TSH receptor autoantibodies remaining persistently positive. Patients with persistent Graves' disease were compared with patients with newly diagnosed Graves' disease using TCR sequencing and RNA sequencing of peripheral blood. The study was conducted in China and was registered as a clinical trial. A total of about 33 samples underwent TCR sequencing, from roughly 13 patients with persistent Graves' disease and around 20 patients with newly diagnosed Graves' disease. In the clinical cohort, patients with persistent Graves' disease had used antithyroid drugs for an average of about 10.3 years. What the work shows at the level of the full study, not this receptor alone: The study examined only peripheral blood because the primary lesion, thyroid tissue, could not be accessed. The authors acknowledged the small sample size as a limitation that may reduce accuracy. Preferential use of TRBV28, TRBJ1-2 and TRBJ2-5 was observed in persistent disease, whereas TRBV20-1 and TRBJ2-1 were favored in newly diagnosed disease. Sequencing and analysis were restricted to the TCR beta chain. Persistent Graves' disease patients showed lower TCR Shannon entropy and fewer highly expanded clones than newly diagnosed patients, suggesting clonal expansion. Patients with persistent disease shared more public clonotypes (around 2,700) than newly diagnosed patients did (more than 900).

The rearranged chain carries TRBV7-9 and TRBJ1-5; too little of a D gene remains to name it. This TCR came from a female donor with Graves disease. The sample consisted of peripheral blood mononuclear cells (PBMCs), taken when the disease was refractory, from a patient treated with antithyroid drugs. The nucleotides are TGTGCCAGCAGCCAAGCAAGCAATCAGCCCCAGCATTTT. It specifies CASSQASNQPQHF.